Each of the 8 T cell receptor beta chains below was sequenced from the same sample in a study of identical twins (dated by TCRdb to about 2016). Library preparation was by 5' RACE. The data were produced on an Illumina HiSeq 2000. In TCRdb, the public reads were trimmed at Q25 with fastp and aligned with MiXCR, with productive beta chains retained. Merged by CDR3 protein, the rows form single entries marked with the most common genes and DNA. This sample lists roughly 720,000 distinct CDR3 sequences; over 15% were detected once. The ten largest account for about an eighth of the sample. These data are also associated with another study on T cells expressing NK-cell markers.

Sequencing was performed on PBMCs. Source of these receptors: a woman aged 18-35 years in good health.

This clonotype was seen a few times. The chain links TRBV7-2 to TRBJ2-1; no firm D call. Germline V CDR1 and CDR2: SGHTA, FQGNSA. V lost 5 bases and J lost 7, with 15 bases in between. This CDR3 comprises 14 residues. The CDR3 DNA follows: TGTGCCAGCAGCCGCCCAGAGGTGGGGAATGAGCAGTTCTTC. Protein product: CASSRPEVGNEQFF. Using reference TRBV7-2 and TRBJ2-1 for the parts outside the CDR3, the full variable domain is GAGVSQSPSNKVTEKGKDVELRCDPISGHTALYWYRQSLGQGLEFLIYFQGNSAPDKSGLPSDRFSAERTGGSVSTLTIQRTQQEDSAVYLCASSRPEVGNEQFFGPGTRLTVL.

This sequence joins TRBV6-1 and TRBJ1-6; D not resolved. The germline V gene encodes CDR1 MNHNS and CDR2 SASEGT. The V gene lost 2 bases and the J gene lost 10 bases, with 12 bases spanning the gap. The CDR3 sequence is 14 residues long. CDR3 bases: TGTGCCAGCAGTGAAATTGACTCCAACTCACCCCTCCACTTT. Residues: CASSEIDSNSPLHF.

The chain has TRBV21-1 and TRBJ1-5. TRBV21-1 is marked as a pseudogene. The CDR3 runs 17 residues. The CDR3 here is CASSKALQRYSNQPQHF. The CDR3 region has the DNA TGTGCCAGCAGCAAAGCGCTTCAGCGATATAGCAATCAGCCCCAGCATTTT.

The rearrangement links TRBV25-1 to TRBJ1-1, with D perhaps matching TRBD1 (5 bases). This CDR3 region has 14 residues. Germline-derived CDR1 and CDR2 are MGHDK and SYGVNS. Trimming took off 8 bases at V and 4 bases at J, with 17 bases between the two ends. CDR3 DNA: TGTGCCAGCGGCCCCGGGACGGCACCCACTGAAGCTTTCTTT. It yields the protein CASGPGTAPTEAFF.

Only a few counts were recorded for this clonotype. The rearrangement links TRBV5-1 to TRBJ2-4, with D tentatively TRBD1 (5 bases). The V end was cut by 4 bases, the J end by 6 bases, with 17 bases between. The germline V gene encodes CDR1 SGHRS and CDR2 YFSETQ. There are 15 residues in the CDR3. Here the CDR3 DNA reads TGCGCCAGCAGCCTTGACAGATTCGACTTAAACATTCAGTACTTC. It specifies CASSLDRFDLNIQYF. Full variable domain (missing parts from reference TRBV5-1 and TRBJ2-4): KAGVTQTPRYLIKTRGQQVTLSCSPISGHRSVSWYQQTPGQGLQFLFEYFSETQRNKGNFPGRFSGRQFSNSRSEMNVSTLELGDSALYLCASSLDRFDLNIQYFGAGTRLSVL.

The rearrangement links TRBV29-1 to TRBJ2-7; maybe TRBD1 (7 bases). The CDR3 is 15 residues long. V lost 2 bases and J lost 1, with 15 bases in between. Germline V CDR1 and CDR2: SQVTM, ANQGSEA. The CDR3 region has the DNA TGCAGCGTTGAAAGGGGGGAGACAGGGTCCTACGAGCAGTACTTC. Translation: CSVERGETGSYEQYF.

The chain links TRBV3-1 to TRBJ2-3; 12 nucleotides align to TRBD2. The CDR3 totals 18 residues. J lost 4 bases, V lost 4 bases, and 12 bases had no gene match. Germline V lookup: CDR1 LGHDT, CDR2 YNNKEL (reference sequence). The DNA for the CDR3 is TGTGCCAGCAGCCGAAGCTCCGGGACTAGCGGGTTAGCAGATACGCAGTATTTT. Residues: CASSRSSGTSGLADTQYF.

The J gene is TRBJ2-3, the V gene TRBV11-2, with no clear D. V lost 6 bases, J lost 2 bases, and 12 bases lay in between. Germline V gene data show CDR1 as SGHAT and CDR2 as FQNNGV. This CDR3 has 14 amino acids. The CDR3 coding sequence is TGTGCCAGCAGATTACAACCGGCCACAGATACGCAGTATTTT. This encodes CASRLQPATDTQYF.